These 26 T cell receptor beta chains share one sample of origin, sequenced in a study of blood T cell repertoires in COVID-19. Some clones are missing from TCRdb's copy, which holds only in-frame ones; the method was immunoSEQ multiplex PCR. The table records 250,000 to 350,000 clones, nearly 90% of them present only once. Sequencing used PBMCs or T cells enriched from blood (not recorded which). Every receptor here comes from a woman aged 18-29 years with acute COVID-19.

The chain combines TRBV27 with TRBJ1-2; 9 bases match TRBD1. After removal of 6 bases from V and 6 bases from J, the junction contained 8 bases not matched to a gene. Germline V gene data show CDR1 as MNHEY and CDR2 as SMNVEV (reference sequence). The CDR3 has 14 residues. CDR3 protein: CASRQGAGVDGYTF. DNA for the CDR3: TGTGCCAGCAGACAGGGGGCGGGTGTCGATGGCTACACCTTC.

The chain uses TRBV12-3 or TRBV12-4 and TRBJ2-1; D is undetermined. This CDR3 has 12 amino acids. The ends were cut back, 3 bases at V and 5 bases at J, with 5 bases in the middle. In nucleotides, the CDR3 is TGTGCCAGCAGTTTGAGTAACAATGAGCAGTTCTTC. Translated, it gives CASSLSNNEQFF.

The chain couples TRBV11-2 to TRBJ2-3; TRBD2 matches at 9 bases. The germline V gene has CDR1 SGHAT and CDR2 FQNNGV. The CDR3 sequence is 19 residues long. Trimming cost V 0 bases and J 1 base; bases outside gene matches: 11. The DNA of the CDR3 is TGTGCCAGCAGCTTAGAAGCGGGGGGTAGGTTGTACGGCACAGATACGCAGTATTTT. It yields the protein CASSLEAGGRLYGTDTQYF.

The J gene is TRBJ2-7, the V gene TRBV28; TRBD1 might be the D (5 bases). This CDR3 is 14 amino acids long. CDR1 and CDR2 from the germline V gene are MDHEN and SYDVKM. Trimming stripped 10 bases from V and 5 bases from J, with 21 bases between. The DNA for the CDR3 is TGTGCCACCCAGGGCATAGTCGTGTTCCACGAGCAGTACTTC. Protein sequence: CATQGIVVFHEQYF.

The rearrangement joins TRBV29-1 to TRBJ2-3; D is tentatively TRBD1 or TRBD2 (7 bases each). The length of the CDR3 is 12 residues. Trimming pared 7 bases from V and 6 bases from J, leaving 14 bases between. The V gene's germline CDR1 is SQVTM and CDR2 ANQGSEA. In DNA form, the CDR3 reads TGCAGCGCGGGGGGACAGTGGGATACGCAGTATTTT. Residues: CSAGGQWDTQYF.

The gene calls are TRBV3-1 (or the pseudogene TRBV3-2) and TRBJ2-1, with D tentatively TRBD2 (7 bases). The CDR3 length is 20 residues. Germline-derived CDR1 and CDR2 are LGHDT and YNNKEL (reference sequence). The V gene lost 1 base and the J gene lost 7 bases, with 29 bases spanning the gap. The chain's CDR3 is CASSQGFGVGGRGVRNEQFF. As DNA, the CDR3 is TGTGCCAGCAGCCAAGGTTTCGGAGTGGGAGGGAGGGGGGTTAGGAATGAGCAGTTCTTC.

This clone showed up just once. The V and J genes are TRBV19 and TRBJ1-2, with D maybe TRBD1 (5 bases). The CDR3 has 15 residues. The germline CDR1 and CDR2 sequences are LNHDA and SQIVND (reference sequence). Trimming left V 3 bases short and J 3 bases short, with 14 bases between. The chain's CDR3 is CASSILTGLDYGYTF. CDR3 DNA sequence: TGTGCCAGTAGTATCCTTACAGGACTAGACTATGGCTACACCTTC.

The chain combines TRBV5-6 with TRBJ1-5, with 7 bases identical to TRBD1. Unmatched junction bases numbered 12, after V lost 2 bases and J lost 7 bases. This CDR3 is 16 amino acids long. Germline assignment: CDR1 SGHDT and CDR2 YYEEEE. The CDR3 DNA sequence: TGTGCCAGCAGCTTCGGTCGACAGGGCCCTTACCAGCCCCAGCATTTT. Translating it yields CASSFGRQGPYQPQHF.

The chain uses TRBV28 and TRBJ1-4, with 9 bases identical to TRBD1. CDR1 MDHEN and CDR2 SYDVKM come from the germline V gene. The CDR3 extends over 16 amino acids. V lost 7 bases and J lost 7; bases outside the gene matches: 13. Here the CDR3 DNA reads TGTGCCAGCAATGATTTTACAGGGGGCGCGAGTGAAAAACTGTTTTTT. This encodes CASNDFTGGASEKLFF.

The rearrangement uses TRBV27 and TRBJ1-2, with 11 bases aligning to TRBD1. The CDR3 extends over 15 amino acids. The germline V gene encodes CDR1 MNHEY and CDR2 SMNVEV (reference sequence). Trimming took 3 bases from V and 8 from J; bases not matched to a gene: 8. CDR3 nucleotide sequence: TGTGCCAGCAGTTTCTCCGGACAGGGGGCTGGAGGCTACACCTTC. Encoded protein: CASSFSGQGAGGYTF.

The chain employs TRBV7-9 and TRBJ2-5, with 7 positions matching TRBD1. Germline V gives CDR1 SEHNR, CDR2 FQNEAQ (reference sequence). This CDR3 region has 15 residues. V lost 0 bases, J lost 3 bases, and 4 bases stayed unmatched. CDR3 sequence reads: CASSLAGQTKETQYF. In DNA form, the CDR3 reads TGTGCCAGCAGCTTAGCGGGACAGACGAAAGAGACCCAGTACTTC.

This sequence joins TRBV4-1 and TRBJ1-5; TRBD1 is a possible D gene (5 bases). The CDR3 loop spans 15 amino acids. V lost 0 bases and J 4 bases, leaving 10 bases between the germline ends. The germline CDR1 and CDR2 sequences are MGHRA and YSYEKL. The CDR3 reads CASSQDWQGNQPQHF. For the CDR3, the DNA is TGCGCCAGCAGCCAAGATTGGCAGGGTAATCAGCCCCAGCATTTT.

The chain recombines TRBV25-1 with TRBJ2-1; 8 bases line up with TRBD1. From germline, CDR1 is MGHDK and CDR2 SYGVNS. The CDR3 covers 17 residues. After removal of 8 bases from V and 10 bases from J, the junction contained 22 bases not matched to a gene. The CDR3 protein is CASSEGQGRTEYNEQFF. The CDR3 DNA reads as TGTGCCAGCTCCGAAGGACAGGGCAGGACGGAATATAACGAGCAGTTCTTC.

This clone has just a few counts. Written as DNA, the CDR3 is TGTGCCTGGAGTTACCCGGGAGGGGGCTTTGCCGGGGAGCTGTTTTTT. This gives the protein CAWSYPGGGFAGELFF. The chain recombines TRBV30 with TRBJ2-2, with a tentative D call TRBD2 (8 bases). Germline lookup yields CDR1 GTSNPN and CDR2 SVGIG (reference sequence). V lost 2 bases, J lost 6 bases, and 19 bases lay in between. CDR3 size: 16 residues.

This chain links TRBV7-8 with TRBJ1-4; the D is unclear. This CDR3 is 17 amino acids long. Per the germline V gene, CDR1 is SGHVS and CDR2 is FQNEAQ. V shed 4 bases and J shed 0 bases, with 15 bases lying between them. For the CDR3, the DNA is TGTGCCAGCAGCTCCTCACGAAGACACGCAACTAATGAAAAACTGTTTTTT. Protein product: CASSSSRRHATNEKLFF. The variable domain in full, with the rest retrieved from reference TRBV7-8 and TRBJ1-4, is GAGVSQSPRYKVAKRGQDVALRCDPISGHVSLFWYQQALGQGPEFLTYFQNEAQLDKSGLPSDRFFAERPEGSVSTLKIQRTQQEDSAVYLCASSSSRRHATNEKLFFGSGTQLSVL.

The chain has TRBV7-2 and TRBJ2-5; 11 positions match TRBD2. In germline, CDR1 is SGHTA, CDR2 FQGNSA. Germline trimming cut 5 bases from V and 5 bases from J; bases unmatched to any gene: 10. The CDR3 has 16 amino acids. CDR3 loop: CASSPFTSGSVETQYF. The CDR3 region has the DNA TGTGCCAGCAGCCCTTTCACTAGCGGGAGTGTTGAGACCCAGTACTTC.

The CDR3 sequence is CASRRGPTSTDTQYF. The CDR3, as DNA: TGCGCCAGCCGCAGGGGGCCTACTAGCACAGATACGCAGTATTTT. This rearrangement joins TRBV5-1 to TRBJ2-3; 8 nucleotides match TRBD1. This CDR3 has 15 residues. Trimming at V came to 7 bases and at J to 0 bases, leaving 7 bases not matched to a gene. Germline CDR1 SGHRS, CDR2 YFSETQ.

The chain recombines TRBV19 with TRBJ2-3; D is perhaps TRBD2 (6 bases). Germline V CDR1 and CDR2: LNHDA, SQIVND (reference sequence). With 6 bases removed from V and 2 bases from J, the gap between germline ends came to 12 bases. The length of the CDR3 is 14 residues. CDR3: CASRASVSTDTQYF. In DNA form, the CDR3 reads TGTGCCAGTAGGGCTAGCGTTTCCACAGATACGCAGTATTTT. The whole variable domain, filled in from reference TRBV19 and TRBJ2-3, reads DGGITQSPKYLFRKEGQNVTLSCEQNLNHDAMYWYRQDPGQGLRLIYYSQIVNDFQKGDIAEGYSVSREKKESFPLTVTSAQKNPTAFYLCASRASVSTDTQYFGPGTRLTVL.

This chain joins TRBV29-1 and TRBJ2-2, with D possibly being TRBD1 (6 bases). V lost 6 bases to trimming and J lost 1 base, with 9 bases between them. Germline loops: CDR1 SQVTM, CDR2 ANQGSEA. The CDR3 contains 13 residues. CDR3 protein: CSVKDRNTGELFF. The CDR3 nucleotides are TGCAGCGTGAAGGACAGGAACACCGGGGAGCTGTTTTTT.

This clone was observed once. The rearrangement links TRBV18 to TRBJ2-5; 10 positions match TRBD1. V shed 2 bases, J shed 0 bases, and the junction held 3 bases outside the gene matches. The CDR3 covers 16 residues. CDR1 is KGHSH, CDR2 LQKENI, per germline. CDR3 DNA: TGTGCCAGCTCACCAGTGGGACAGGGGTACCAAGAGACCCAGTACTTC. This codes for CASSPVGQGYQETQYF.

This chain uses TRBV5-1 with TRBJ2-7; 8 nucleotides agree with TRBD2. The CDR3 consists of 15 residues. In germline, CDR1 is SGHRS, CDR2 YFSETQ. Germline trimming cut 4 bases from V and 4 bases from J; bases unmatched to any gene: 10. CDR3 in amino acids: CASSLSGEKGYEQYF. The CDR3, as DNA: TGCGCCAGCAGCCTTAGCGGGGAGAAAGGGTACGAGCAGTACTTC.

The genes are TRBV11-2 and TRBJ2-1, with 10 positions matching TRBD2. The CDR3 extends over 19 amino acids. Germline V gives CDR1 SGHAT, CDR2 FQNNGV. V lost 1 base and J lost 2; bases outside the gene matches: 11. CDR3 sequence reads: CASSLGIASGRGAYNEQFF. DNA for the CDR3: TGTGCCAGCAGCTTAGGAATCGCTAGCGGGAGAGGCGCCTACAATGAGCAGTTCTTC.

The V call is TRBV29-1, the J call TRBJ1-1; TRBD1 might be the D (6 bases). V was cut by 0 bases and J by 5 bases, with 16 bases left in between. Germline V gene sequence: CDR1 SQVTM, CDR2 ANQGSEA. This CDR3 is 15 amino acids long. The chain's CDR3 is CSVEDLGGRGTEAFF. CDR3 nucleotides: TGCAGCGTTGAAGATCTTGGGGGGAGGGGGACTGAAGCTTTCTTT.

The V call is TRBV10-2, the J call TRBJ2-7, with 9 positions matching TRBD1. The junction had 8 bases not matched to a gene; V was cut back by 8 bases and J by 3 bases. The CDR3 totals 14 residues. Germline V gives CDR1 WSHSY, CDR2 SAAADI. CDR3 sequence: CASAGTGYGYEQYF. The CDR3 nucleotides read TGCGCCAGCGCCGGGACAGGGTATGGCTACGAGCAGTACTTC.

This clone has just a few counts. CDR3 region: CAISESTQLYEQYF. The CDR3 nucleotides are TGTGCCATCAGTGAGTCGACACAACTTTACGAGCAGTACTTC. The chain joins TRBV10-3 to TRBJ2-7; no definite D call. Germline loops: CDR1 ENHRY, CDR2 SYGVKD. Trimming took 0 bases from V and 4 from J, leaving 10 bases between them. This CDR3 spans 14 amino acids.

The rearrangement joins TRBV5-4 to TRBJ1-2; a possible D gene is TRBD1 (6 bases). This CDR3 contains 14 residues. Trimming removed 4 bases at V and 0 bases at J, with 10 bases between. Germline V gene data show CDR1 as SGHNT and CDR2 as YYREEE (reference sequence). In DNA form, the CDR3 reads TGTGCCAGCAGCCTACGGACAGCTAACTATGGCTACACCTTC. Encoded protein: CASSLRTANYGYTF.